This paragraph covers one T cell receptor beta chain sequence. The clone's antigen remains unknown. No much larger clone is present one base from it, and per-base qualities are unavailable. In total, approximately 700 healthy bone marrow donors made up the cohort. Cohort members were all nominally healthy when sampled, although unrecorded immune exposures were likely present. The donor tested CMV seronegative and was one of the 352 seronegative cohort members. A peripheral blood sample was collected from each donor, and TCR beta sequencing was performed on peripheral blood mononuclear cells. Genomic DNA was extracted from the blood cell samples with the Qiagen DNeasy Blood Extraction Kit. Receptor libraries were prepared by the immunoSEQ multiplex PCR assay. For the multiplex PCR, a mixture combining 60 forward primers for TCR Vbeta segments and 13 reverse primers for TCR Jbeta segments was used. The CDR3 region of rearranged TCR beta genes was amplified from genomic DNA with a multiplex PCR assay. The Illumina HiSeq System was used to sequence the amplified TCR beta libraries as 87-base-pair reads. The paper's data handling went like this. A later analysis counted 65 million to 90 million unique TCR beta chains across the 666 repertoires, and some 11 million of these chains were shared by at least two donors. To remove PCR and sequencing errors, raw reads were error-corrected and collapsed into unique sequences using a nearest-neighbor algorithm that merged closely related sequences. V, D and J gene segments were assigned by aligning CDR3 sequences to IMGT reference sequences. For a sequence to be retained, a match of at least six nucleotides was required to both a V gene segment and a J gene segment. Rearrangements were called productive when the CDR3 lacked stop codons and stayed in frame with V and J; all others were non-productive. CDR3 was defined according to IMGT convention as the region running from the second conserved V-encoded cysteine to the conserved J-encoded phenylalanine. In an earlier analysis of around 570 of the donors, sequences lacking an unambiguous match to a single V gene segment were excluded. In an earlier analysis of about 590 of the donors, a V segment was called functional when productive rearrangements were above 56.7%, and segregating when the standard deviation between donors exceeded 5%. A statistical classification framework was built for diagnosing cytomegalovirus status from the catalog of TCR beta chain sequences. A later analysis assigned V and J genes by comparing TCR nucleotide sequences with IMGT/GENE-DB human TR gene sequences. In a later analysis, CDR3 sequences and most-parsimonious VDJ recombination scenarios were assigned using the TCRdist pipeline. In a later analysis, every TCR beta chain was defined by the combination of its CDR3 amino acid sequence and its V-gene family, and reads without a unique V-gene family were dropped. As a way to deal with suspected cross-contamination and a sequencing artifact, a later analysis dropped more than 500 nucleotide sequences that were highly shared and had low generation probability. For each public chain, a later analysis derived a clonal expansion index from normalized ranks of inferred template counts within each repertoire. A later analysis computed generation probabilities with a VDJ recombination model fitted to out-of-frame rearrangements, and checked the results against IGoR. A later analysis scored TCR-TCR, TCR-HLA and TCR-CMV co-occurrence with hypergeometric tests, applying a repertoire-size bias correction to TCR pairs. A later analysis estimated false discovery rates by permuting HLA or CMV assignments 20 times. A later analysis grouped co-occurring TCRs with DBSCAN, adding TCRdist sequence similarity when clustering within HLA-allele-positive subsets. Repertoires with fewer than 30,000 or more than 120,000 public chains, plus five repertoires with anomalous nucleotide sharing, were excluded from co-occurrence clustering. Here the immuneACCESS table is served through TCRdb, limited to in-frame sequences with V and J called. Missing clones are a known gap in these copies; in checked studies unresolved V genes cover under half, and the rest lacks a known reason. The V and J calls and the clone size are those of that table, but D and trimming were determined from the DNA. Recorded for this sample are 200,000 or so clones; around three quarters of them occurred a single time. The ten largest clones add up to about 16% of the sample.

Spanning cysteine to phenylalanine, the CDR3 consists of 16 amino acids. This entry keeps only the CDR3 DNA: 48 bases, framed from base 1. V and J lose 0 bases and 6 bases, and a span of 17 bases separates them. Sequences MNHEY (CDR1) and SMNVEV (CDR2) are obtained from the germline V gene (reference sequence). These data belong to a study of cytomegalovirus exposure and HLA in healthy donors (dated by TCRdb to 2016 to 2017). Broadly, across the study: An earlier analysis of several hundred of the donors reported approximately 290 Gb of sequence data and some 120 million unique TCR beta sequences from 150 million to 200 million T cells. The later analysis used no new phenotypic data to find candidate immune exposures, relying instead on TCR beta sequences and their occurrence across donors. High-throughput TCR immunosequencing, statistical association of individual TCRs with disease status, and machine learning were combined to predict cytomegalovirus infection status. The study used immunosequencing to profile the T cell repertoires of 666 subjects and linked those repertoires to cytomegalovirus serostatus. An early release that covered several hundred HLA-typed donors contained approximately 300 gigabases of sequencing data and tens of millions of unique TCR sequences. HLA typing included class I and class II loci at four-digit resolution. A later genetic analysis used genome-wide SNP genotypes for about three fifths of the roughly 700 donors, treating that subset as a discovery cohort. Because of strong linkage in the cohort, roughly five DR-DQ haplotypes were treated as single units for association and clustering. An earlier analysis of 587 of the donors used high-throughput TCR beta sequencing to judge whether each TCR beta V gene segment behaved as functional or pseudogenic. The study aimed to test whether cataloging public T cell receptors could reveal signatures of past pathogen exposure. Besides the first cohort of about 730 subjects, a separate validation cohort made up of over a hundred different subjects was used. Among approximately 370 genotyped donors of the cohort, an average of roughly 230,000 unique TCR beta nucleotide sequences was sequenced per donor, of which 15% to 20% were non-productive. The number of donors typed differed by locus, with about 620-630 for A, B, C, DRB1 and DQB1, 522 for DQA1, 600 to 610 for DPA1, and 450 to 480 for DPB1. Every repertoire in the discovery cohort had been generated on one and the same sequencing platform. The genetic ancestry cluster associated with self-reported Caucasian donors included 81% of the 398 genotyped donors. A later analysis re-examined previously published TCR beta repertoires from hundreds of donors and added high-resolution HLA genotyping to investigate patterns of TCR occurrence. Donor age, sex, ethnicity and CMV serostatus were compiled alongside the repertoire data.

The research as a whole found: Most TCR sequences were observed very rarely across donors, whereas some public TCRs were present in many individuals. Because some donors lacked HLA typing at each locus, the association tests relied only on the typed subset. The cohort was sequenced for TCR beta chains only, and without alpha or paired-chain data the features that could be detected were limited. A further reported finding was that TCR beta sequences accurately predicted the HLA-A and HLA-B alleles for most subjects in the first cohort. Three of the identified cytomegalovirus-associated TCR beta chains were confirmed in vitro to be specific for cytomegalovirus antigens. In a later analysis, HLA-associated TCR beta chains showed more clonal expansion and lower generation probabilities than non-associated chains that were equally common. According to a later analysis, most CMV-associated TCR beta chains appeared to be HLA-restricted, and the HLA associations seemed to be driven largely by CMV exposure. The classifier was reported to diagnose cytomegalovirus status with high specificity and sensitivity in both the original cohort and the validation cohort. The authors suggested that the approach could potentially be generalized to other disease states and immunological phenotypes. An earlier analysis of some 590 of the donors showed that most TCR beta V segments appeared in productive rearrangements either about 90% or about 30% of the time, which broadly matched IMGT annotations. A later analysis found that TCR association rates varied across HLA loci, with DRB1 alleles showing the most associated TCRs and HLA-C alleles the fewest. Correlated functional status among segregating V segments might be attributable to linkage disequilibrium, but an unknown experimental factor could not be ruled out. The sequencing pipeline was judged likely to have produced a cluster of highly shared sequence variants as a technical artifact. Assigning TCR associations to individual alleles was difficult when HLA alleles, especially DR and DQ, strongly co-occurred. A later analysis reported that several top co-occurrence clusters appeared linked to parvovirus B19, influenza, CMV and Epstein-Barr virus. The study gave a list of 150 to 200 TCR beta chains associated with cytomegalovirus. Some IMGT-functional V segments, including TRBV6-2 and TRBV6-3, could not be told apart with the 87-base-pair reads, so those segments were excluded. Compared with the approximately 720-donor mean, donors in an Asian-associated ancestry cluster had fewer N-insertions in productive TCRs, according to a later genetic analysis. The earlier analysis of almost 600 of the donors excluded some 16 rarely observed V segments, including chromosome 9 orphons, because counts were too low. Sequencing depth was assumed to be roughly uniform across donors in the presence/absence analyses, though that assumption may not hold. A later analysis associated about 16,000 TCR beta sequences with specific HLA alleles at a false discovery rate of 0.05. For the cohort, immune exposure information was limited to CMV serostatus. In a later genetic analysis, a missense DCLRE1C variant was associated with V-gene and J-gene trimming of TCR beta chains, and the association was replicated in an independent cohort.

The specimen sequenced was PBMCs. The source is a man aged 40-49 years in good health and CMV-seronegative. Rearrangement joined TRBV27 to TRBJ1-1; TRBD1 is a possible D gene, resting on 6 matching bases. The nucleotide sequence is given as TGTGCCAGCAGTTTATCGGGGGCGCGTCTTGTGGCTGAAGCTTTCTTT. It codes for CASSLSGARLVAEAFF.